This entry is about one TCR beta chain. The entry originates in a study of blood T cell repertoires in COVID-19. About the study: In each case, the material was cDNA or gDNA derived from T cells, B-cell-depleted T cells, or PBMCs.

With 8 bases removed from V and 2 bases from J, the gap between germline ends came to 8 bases. CDR1 LGHDT and CDR2 YNNKEL come from the germline V gene (reference sequence). The CDR3 totals 12 residues. Seattle enrolled patients during active infection and tracked them longitudinally. As processed by the authors: Reference gene primers were amplified, and this amplification served to estimate nucleated cell counts. TCRdb keeps only in-frame clones here, not all; method: immunoSEQ multiplex PCR. Clone size and the V and J calls come from that table; the DNA yielded D and trimming. Among roughly 150,000 clones listed, about 88% were seen once.

This chain connects TRBV3-1 (or the pseudogene TRBV3-2) to TRBJ2-3; maybe TRBD1 (5 bases). Sequencing input: peripheral blood. This sequence originates from a woman aged 60 to 75 with COVID-19, enrolled during active disease. As DNA, the CDR3 is TGTGCCAGCGGGGCTTACACAGATACGCAGTATTTT. Amino acids: CASGAYTDTQYF.